This TCR beta chain was identified during a study of blood T cell repertoires in COVID-19. Study-wide background: From T cells, B-cell-depleted T cells, or PBMCs came the material, which was cDNA or gDNA.

Profiled with immunoSEQ multiplex PCR; TCRdb holds only in-frame clones, not every one. Found here are around 100,000 clones, over 80% of them singletons; the top ten hold 0.65% to 0.9%. Trimming at V came to 5 bases and at J to 9 bases, leaving 9 bases not matched to a gene. This CDR3 spans 15 amino acids. CDR1 is MNHNS and CDR2 is SASEGT in the germline V gene. This clonotype was obtained from an older woman with acute or convalescent COVID-19. Sequencing input: peripheral blood. V gene TRBV6-1 combines with J gene TRBJ2-1; 11 bases agree with TRBD2. CDR3 nucleotides: TGTGCCAGCAGTACTACTAGCGGGGGAGTGGGTGAGCAGTTCTTC. This gives the protein CASSTTSGGVGEQFF.